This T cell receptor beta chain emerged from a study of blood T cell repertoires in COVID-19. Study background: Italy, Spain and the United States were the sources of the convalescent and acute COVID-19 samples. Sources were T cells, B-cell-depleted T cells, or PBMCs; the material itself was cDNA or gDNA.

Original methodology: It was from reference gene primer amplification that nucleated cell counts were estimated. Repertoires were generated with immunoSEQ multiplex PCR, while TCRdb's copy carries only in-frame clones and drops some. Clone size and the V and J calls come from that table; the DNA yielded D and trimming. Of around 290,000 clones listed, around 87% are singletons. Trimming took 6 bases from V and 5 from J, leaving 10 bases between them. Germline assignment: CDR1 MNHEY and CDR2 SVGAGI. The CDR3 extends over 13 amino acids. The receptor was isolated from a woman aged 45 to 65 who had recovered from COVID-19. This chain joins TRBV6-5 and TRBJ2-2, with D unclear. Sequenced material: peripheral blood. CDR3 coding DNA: TGTGCCAGCAGGCGCCCTAGAACCGGGGAGCTGTTTTTT. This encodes CASRRPRTGELFF.